Below are 10 T cell receptor beta chains sequenced from a single sample in a study of T cells after yellow fever vaccination. MiXCR was run by TCRdb on the 5' RACE reads, yielding one entry per CDR3 protein. The data contain under 300,000 distinct CDR3 sequences, 6.7% of them singletons. The sample in question was CD4+ T cells sorted from PBMCs, obtained on the day of the yellow fever booster vaccination. These receptors were collected from a man aged 25 to 45 who received the YFV17D yellow fever vaccine.

Ten or more counts support this clonotype. V is TRBV7-2 and J is TRBJ2-4; TRBD1 aligns across 7 bases. Germline loops: CDR1 SGHTA, CDR2 FQGNSA. The ends lost 1 base at V and 6 bases at J; junction bases unmatched: 6. The CDR3 totals 15 residues. CDR3 amino acids: CASSLVIGGGNIQYF. The DNA of the CDR3 is TGTGCCAGCAGCTTAGTAATAGGGGGCGGAAACATTCAGTACTTC.

This clonotype showed up many times. V gene TRBV20-1 combines with J gene TRBJ1-5; 7 bases are a match to TRBD1. Trimming cost V 3 bases and J 8 bases; bases outside gene matches: 4. The CDR3 is 12 residues long. CDR1 and CDR2 (germline): DFQATT, SNEGSKA (reference sequence). CDR3 sequence (DNA): TGCAGTGCTAGGGACGGACAGGAGCCCCAGCATTTT. It encodes CSARDGQEPQHF.

This clonotype turned up a few times. CDR3 in DNA: TGCAGCGTTGGATGGCAGCACGAGCAGTACTTC. Encoded protein: CSVGWQHEQYF. The J gene is TRBJ2-7, the V gene TRBV29-1; no clear D. Germline V gives CDR1 SQVTM, CDR2 ANQGSEA. The CDR3 has 11 amino acids. V was cut by 4 bases and J by 5 bases, with 9 bases left in between.

The rearrangement links TRBV28 to TRBJ1-1; 8 nucleotides agree with TRBD1. Per the germline V gene, CDR1 is MDHEN and CDR2 is SYDVKM. J lost 2 bases, V lost 5 bases, and 10 bases had no gene match. This CDR3 spans 16 amino acids. The CDR3 DNA is TGTGCCAGCAGTCCCTCCCTCGGACAGGGCAACACTGAAGCTTTCTTT. It encodes CASSPSLGQGNTEAFF. Filled out from reference TRBV28 and TRBJ1-1, the complete variable domain reads DVKVTQSSRYLVKRTGEKVFLECVQDMDHENMFWYRQDPGLGLRLIYFSYDVKMKEKGDIPEGYSVSREKKERFSLILESASTNQTSMYLCASSPSLGQGNTEAFFGQGTRLTVV.

The CDR3 loop is CCGPRDLAPNTGELFF. CDR3 bases: TGCTGTGGCCCCCGGGACTTAGCCCCCAACACCGGGGAGCTGTTTTTT. V and J are TRBV20-1 and TRBJ2-2, with D possibly matching TRBD2 (6 bases). The V gene's germline CDR1 is DFQATT and CDR2 SNEGSKA (reference sequence). The CDR3 loop spans 16 amino acids.

This clonotype was observed a handful of times. This sequence joins TRBV12-3 or TRBV12-4 and TRBJ2-2, with 8 bases matching TRBD1. Losses at the gene ends were 4 bases for V and 1 base for J; bases not matched to a gene: 2. This CDR3 is built from 15 residues. CDR3 amino acids: CASSYGQGNTGELFF. The CDR3 coding sequence is TGTGCCAGCAGTTACGGACAGGGGAACACCGGGGAGCTGTTTTTT.

This clonotype was detected ten times or more. The chain joins TRBV20-1 to TRBJ1-2; 7 nucleotides align to TRBD1. The V gene end was trimmed by 2 bases and the J gene end by 2 bases; junction bases not matched to a gene: 2. The CDR3 extends over 13 amino acids. Germline CDR1 DFQATT, CDR2 SNEGSKA (reference sequence). CDR3 loop: CSARRDSNYGYTF. The CDR3 coding sequence is TGCAGTGCTAGACGGGACAGCAACTATGGCTACACCTTC.

This clonotype has a handful of counts. The genes are TRBV27 and TRBJ2-7, with TRBD1 as a possible D gene (6 bases). Germline V gives CDR1 MNHEY, CDR2 SMNVEV (reference sequence). The V end lost 4 bases, the J end lost 2 bases, and 12 bases lay between the germline ends. This CDR3 comprises 14 residues. CDR3 loop: CASSSRQGTYEQYF. CDR3 in DNA: TGTGCCAGCAGTTCCCGTCAGGGGACCTACGAGCAGTACTTC.

This clonotype was seen repeatedly, ten times or more. The V gene is TRBV6-5, the J gene TRBJ2-2; possibly TRBD1 for D (6 bases). Germline assignment: CDR1 MNHEY and CDR2 SVGAGI. Trimming cost V 0 bases and J 7 bases, with 9 bases left between them. This CDR3 is 14 amino acids long. The CDR3 loop is CASSYSTRGGELFF. The CDR3 bases are TGTGCCAGCAGTTACTCAACCAGGGGCGGGGAGCTGTTTTTT.

This clonotype turned up a few times. V usage is TRBV7-3 and J usage is TRBJ2-1, with 9 nucleotides matching TRBD1. V dropped 5 bases and J dropped 4; count of bases not matched to a gene: 9. Germline loops: CDR1 SGHTA, CDR2 FQGTGA. This CDR3 has 16 residues. The CDR3 coding sequence is TGTGCCAGCAGCGCCAACGGACAGGGGCCTTACAATGAGCAGTTCTTC. Amino acids: CASSANGQGPYNEQFF.